This T cell receptor beta chain comes out of a study of CD8+ T cells in alopecia areata. Study overall: The drug, oral tofacitinib, was given to treated patients at 5 to 10 mg twice daily.

Sample treatment: oral pan-JAK inhibitor, 5-10 mg twice daily. Sequencing used cDNA as its template, made by extracting RNA and reverse transcribing it. The repertoire was sequenced with immunoSEQ multiplex PCR; TCRdb's copy has only in-frame clones and lacks some. The data contain under 250,000 clones, under 70% of them seen just once; the ten biggest clones take up roughly 1.2%. Germline CDR1 is MNHEY and CDR2 is SMNVEV (reference sequence). V lost 5 bases and J lost 2; bases outside the gene matches: 7. The CDR3 sequence is 17 residues long. Regarding this clone: Antigen: not known.

Points from the study as a whole: Under tofacitinib, fewer expanded CD8+ clones appeared among the top 100 scalp clones. Scalp sequencing also captures normal skin's resident alphabeta T cells. Tofacitinib did not eliminate many expanded lesional clones from scalp or blood.

This receptor was taken from a human donor with alopecia areata. The chain joins TRBV27 to TRBJ1-5, with 12 bases matching TRBD1. The source material was CD4+ T cells sorted from blood, sampled at approximately week 42, from a patient treated with tofacitinib. The CDR3, as DNA: TGTGCCAGCAGTCCAGGGACAGGGGGCGCGGGCAATCAGCCCCAGCATTTT. Residues: CASSPGTGGAGNQPQHF.